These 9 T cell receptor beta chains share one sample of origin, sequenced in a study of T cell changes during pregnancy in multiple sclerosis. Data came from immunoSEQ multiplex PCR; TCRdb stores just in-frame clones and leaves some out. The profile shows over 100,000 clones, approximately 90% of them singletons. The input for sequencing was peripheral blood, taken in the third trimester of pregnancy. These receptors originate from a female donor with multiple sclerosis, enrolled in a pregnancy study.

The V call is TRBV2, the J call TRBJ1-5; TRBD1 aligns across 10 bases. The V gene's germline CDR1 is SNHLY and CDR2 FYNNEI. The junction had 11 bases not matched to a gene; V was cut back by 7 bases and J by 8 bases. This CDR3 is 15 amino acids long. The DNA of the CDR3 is TGTGCCAGCAATATTAGGGACAGGGGCCAGGAGCCCCAGCATTTT. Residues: CASNIRDRGQEPQHF.

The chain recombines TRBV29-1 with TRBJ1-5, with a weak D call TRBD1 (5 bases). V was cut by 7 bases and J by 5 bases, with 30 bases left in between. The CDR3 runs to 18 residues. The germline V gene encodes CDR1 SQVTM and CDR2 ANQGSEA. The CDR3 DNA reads TGCAGCGGCCCGATTCTGAAGGGGACTACTTTGATGCATCAGCCCCAGCATTTT. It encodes CSGPILKGTTLMHQPQHF. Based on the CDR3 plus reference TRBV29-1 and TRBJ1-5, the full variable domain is SAVISQKPSRDICQRGTSLTIQCQVDSQVTMMFWYRQQPGQSLTLIATANQGSEATYESGFVIDKFPISRPNLTFSTLTVSNMSPEDSSIYLCSGPILKGTTLMHQPQHFGDGTRLSIL.

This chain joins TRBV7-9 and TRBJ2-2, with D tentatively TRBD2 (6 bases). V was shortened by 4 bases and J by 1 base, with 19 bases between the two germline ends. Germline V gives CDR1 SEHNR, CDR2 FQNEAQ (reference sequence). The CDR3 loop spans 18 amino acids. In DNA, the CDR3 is TGTGCCAGCAGCTCTCGAATGGGTCGGGGGAGGAACACCGGGGAGCTGTTTTTT. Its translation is CASSSRMGRGRNTGELFF.

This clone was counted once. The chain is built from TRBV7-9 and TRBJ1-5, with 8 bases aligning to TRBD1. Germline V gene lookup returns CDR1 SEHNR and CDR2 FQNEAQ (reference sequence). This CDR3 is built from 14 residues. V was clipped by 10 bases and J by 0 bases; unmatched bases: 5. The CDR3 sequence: CATGGQDSNQPQHF. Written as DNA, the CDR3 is TGTGCCACGGGGGGACAGGATAGCAATCAGCCCCAGCATTTT.

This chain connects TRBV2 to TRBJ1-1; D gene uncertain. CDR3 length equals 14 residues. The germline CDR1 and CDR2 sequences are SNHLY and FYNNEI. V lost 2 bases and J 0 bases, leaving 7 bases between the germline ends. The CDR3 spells CASSEQKMNTEAFF. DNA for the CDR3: TGTGCCAGCAGTGAACAGAAAATGAACACTGAAGCTTTCTTT.

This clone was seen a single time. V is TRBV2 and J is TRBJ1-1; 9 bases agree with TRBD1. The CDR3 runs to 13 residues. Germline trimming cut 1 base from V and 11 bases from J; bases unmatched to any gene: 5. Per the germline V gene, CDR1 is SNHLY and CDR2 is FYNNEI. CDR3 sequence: CASSEEQGARAFF. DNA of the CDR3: TGTGCCAGCAGTGAAGAACAGGGGGCGCGGGCTTTCTTT.

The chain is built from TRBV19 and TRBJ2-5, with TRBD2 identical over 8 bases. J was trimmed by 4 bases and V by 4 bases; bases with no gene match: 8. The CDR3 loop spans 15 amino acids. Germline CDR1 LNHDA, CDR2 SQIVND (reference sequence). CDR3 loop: CASSTQRGSSETQYF. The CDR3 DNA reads TGTGCCAGTAGTACCCAGCGGGGGTCCTCAGAGACCCAGTACTTC.

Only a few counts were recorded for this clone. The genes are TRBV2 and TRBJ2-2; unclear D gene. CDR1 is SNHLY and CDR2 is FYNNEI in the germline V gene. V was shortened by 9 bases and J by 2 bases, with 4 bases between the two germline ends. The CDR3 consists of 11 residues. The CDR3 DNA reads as TGTGCCAGTTCAAACACCGGGGAGCTGTTTTTT. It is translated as CASSNTGELFF.

The DNA of the CDR3 is TGCGCCAGCAGCTTGGGCCCGGGACAGGGAGGGACCGGGGAGCTGTTTTTT. Translating gives CASSLGPGQGGTGELFF. The V gene is TRBV5-1, the J gene TRBJ2-2, with TRBD1 matching 9 bases. This CDR3 is 17 amino acids long. The J segment lost 5 bases and the V segment lost 0 bases, leaving 8 bases of the junction unmatched. Per the germline V gene, CDR1 is SGHRS and CDR2 is YFSETQ.